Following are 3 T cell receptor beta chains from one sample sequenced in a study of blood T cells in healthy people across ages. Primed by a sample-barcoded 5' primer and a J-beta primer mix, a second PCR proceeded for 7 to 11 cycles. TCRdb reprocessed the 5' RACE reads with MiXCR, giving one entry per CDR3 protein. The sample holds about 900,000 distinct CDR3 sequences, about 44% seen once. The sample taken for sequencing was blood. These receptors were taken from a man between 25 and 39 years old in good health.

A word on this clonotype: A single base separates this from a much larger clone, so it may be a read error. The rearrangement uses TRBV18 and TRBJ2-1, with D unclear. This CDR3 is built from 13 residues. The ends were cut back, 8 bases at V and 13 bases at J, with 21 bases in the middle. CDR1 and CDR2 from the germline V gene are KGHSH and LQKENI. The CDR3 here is CASPVAAKETQFF. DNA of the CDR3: TGTGCCAGCCCTGTAGCTGCTAAAGAGACCCAGTTCTTC. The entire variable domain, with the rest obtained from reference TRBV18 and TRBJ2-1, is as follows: NAGVMQNPRHLVRRRGQEARLRCSPMKGHSHVYWYRQLPEEGLKFMVYLQKENIIDESGMPKERFSAEFPKEGPSILRIQQVVRGDSAAYFCASPVAAKETQFFGPGTRLTVL.

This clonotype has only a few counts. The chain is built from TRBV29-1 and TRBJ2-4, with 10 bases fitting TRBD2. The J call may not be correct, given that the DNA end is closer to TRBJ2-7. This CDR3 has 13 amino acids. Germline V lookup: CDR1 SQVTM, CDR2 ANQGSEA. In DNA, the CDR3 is TGCAGCGTTGTACTAGCGGGGTTCTACGAGCAGTACTTC. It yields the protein CSVVLAGFYEQYF.

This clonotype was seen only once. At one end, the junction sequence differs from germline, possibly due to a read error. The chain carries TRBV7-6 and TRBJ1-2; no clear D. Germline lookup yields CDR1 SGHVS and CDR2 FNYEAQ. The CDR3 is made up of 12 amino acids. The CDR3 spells CASSVRRDGHTF. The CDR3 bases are TGTGCCAGCAGCGTAAGACGAGATGGCCACACCTTC.